These 29 T cell receptor beta chains originate from one sample sequenced in a study of blood T cells in healthy people across ages. The use of a sample-barcoded 5' primer and a J-beta primer mix characterized a second PCR of roughly 6 to 12 cycles. TCRdb passed the 5' RACE reads through MiXCR, listing each CDR3 protein once. Of about 800,000 distinct CDR3 sequences in the sample, roughly 46% were seen once. Sequencing was carried out using blood. The source is a man older than 75 in good health.

This clonotype was observed a handful of times. The CDR3, as DNA: TGTGCCACCAGTGCCCCGGGAGTAGCGGGAAACAATGAGCAGTTCTTC. It translates to CATSAPGVAGNNEQFF. The gene calls are TRBV24-1 and TRBJ2-1; 8 nucleotides line up with TRBD2. The germline CDR1 and CDR2 sequences are KGHDR and SFDVKD. V shed 5 bases and J 5 bases; nucleotides not matched to a gene: 10. The CDR3 has 16 residues.

This clonotype was observed many times. The chain couples TRBV28 to TRBJ1-1; the match to TRBD1 covers 9 bases. CDR1 and CDR2 from the germline V gene are MDHEN and SYDVKM. V trimming: 6 bases; J trimming: 7 bases; junction bases outside the gene matches: 12. This CDR3 is built from 15 residues. CDR3 sequence: CASREQGAVLGEAFF. The CDR3 DNA sequence: TGTGCCAGCAGAGAACAGGGGGCAGTTCTAGGTGAAGCTTTCTTT.

The CDR3 here is CASTEGAPDRGPETQYF. DNA for the CDR3: TGTGCCAGCACCGAAGGGGCCCCGGACAGGGGGCCAGAGACCCAGTACTTC. The chain recombines TRBV7-2 with TRBJ2-5; TRBD1 matches at 11 bases. Germline V gene sequence: CDR1 SGHTA, CDR2 FQGNSA. The V and J ends lost 7 bases and 4 bases, in that order; junction bases with no gene match: 14. CDR3 size: 17 residues.

The chain carries TRBV6-2 or TRBV6-3 and TRBJ2-7, with 7 bases lining up with TRBD1. V lost 7 bases, J lost 2 bases, and 11 bases stayed unmatched. The CDR3 spans 15 residues. The V gene's germline CDR1 is MNHEY and CDR2 SVGEGT. CDR3 nucleotide sequence: TGTGCCAGCAATCACCCGGGACAGCTCCCCTACGAGCAGTACTTC. This translates into CASNHPGQLPYEQYF.

This chain links TRBV12-3 or TRBV12-4 with TRBJ2-5; 9 positions agree with TRBD1. The DNA end is more similar to TRBJ2-7, so the J call may be wrong. This CDR3 is 14 amino acids long. The CDR3: CASSSGTGIHEQYF. The DNA for the CDR3 is TGTGCCAGCAGCTCCGGGACAGGGATCCACGAGCAGTACTTC.

Concerning this clonotype itself: One junction end disagrees with the germline gene, perhaps due to a read error. This chain connects TRBV20-1 to TRBJ1-5, with 8 nucleotides matching TRBD1. CDR3 length: 14 residues. Germline V gene lookup returns CDR1 DFQATT and CDR2 SNEGSKA (reference sequence). The CDR3: CSAGDRGGLKPQHF. The CDR3 bases are TGCAGTGCTGGAGACAGGGGAGGCCTTAAGCCCCAGCATTTT.

The chain couples TRBV28 to TRBJ1-1; 9 nucleotides line up with TRBD1. The CDR3 is 13 amino acids. Germline-derived CDR1 and CDR2 are MDHEN and SYDVKM. J lost 7 bases, V lost 6 bases, and 6 bases had no gene match. CDR3 nucleotide sequence: TGTGCCAGCAGACCCACAGGGGGCGGTGAAGCTTTCTTT. This encodes CASRPTGGGEAFF.

This chain connects TRBV29-1 to TRBJ1-2; 8 bases are shared with TRBD1. The CDR3 spans 14 residues. Germline V gene lookup returns CDR1 SQVTM and CDR2 ANQGSEA. J lost 8 bases, V lost 2 bases, and 10 bases had no gene match. CDR3 region: CSVEREGQASGYTF. For the CDR3, the DNA is TGCAGCGTTGAAAGGGAGGGACAGGCATCGGGCTACACCTTC.

This sequence joins TRBV19 and TRBJ2-1; D may be TRBD1 (5 bases). TRBJ2-7 matches the DNA end more closely, so the J call is doubtful. The CDR3 covers 15 residues. Germline V lookup: CDR1 LNHDA, CDR2 SQIVND (reference sequence). CDR3: CASSVRDNSYNEQYF. The DNA for the CDR3 is TGTGCCAGTAGTGTCAGGGATAACTCCTACAATGAGCAGTACTTC.

This clonotype was counted once. The chain combines TRBV20-1 with TRBJ2-5; D unclear. V lost 7 bases to trimming and J lost 0 bases, with 6 bases between them. The CDR3 extends over 11 amino acids. Germline V gene lookup returns CDR1 DFQATT and CDR2 SNEGSKA (reference sequence). The CDR3 DNA follows: TGCAGTGAAACCTACCAAGAGACCCAGTACTTC. Translating it yields CSETYQETQYF.

The chain combines TRBV29-1 with TRBJ2-5; D may be TRBD2 (6 bases). V shed 7 bases and J shed 3 bases, with 18 bases lying between them. This CDR3 spans 14 amino acids. Germline lookup yields CDR1 SQVTM and CDR2 ANQGSEA. As DNA, the CDR3 is TGCAGCGGCACATATGGGTCGGGGGAAGAGACCCAGTACTTC. Translating it yields CSGTYGSGEETQYF.

The chain carries TRBV6-5 and TRBJ1-2; D gene uncertain. The germline V gene encodes CDR1 MNHEY and CDR2 SVGAGI. CDR3 length equals 15 residues. V was trimmed by 0 bases and J by 0 bases, leaving 8 bases between them. CDR3 sequence reads: CASSYSTLTNYGYTF. CDR3 bases: TGTGCCAGCAGTTACTCAACATTAACTAACTATGGCTACACCTTC.

This clonotype was seen ten or more times. The V and J genes are TRBV5-5 and TRBJ2-5, with D tentatively TRBD1 or TRBD2 (5 bases each). V shed 3 bases and J shed 2 bases, with 14 bases lying between them. The germline CDR1 and CDR2 sequences are SGHKS and YYEKEE (reference sequence). This CDR3 comprises 15 residues. The CDR3 reads CASSWVGEGQETQYF. The CDR3 region has the DNA TGTGCCAGCAGCTGGGTGGGGGAAGGACAAGAGACCCAGTACTTC. The variable domain in full, completed from reference TRBV5-5 and TRBJ2-5, reads DAGVTQSPTHLIKTRGQQVTLRCSPISGHKSVSWYQQVLGQGPQFIFQYYEKEERGRGNFPDRFSARQFPNYSSELNVNALLLGDSALYLCASSWVGEGQETQYFGPGTRLLVL.

The rearrangement joins TRBV27 to TRBJ2-1, with 13 bases lining up with TRBD2. The J segment lost 2 bases and the V segment lost 6 bases, leaving 10 bases of the junction unmatched. The CDR3 is 18 residues long. Germline loops: CDR1 MNHEY, CDR2 SMNVEV (reference sequence). Here the CDR3 reads CASRYLGLAGTTYNEQFF. The CDR3 nucleotides read TGTGCCAGCAGATATTTGGGACTAGCGGGAACAACCTACAATGAGCAGTTCTTC.

A few counts support this clonotype. V usage is TRBV20-1 and J usage is TRBJ2-3; D perhaps matches TRBD2 (5 bases). CDR3 length: 15 residues. Per the germline V gene, CDR1 is DFQATT and CDR2 is SNEGSKA (reference sequence). Deletions cut 3 bases from V and 0 bases from J, with 13 bases between. The CDR3 coding sequence is TGCAGTGCTAGCATACTAGTTTCTAGCACAGATACGCAGTATTTT. This sequence encodes CSASILVSSTDTQYF.

This chain joins TRBV25-1 and TRBJ2-1, with TRBD2 matching 10 bases. Germline V gives CDR1 MGHDK, CDR2 SYGVNS. This CDR3 contains 16 residues. V shed 1 base, J shed 2 bases, and the junction held 2 bases outside the gene matches. The CDR3 coding sequence is TGTGCCAGCAGTGAATTTAGCGGGGGGCCCTACAATGAGCAGTTCTTC. Its translation: CASSEFSGGPYNEQFF. The complete variable domain, with remaining parts taken from reference TRBV25-1 and TRBJ2-1, reads EADIYQTPRYLVIGTGKKITLECSQTMGHDKMYWYQQDPGMELHLIHYSYGVNSTEKGDLSSESTVSRIRTEHFPLTLESARPSHTSQYLCASSEFSGGPYNEQFFGPGTRLTVL.

About this clonotype: Possible read error: a much larger clone is one base away. This rearrangement joins TRBV20-1 to TRBJ2-1, with TRBD1 identical over 10 bases. The CDR3 runs to 14 residues. Germline CDR1 and CDR2: DFQATT and SNEGSKA (reference sequence). V gave up 3 bases and J gave up 13 bases; unmatched junction bases: 12. In nucleotides, the CDR3 is TGCAGTGCTAGCCGACAGGGGGCGAGGGAGACCCAGTTCTTC. As protein: CSASRQGARETQFF.

This chain joins TRBV20-1 and TRBJ1-2; D gene unclear. V lost 4 bases, J lost 4 bases, and 16 bases lay in between. This CDR3 comprises 14 residues. CDR1 and CDR2 from the germline V gene are DFQATT and SNEGSKA (reference sequence). The DNA for the CDR3 is TGCAGTGCTAACTCGGGCAGCAGTGGCTATGGCTACACCTTC. Its translation: CSANSGSSGYGYTF.

The rearrangement links TRBV3-1 to TRBJ2-7, with a weak D call TRBD1 (5 bases). The J call may be mistaken, given a closer DNA end match to TRBJ2-5. Germline lookup yields CDR1 LGHDT and CDR2 YNNKEL (reference sequence). The CDR3 covers 15 residues. The CDR3: CASSPQGSPRETQYF. The CDR3 DNA is TGTGCCAGCAGCCCTCAGGGATCCCCCAGGGAGACCCAGTACTTC.

The rearrangement links TRBV20-1 to TRBJ2-3; 9 bases match TRBD1. The CDR3 has 12 residues. The J segment lost 5 bases and the V segment lost 6 bases, leaving 3 bases of the junction unmatched. CDR1 and CDR2 (germline): DFQATT, SNEGSKA (reference sequence). The CDR3: CSAKTGGDTQYF. As DNA, the CDR3 is TGCAGTGCCAAGACAGGGGGAGATACGCAGTATTTT.

This clonotype appeared a few times. The J gene is TRBJ2-5, the V gene TRBV6-2 or TRBV6-3; D unclear. Germline CDR1 and CDR2: MNHEY and SVGEGT. The V end was cut by 5 bases, the J end by 0 bases, with 7 bases between. The CDR3 has 13 amino acids. CDR3 in amino acids: CASSPTYQETQYF. For the CDR3, the DNA is TGTGCCAGCAGTCCGACTTACCAAGAGACCCAGTACTTC.

CDR3 DNA sequence: TGTGCCAGCAGTTTAAGTGCTGGGGCTCGGTATGGCTACACCTTC. This encodes CASSLSAGARYGYTF. The chain has TRBV28 and TRBJ1-2; maybe TRBD1 (5 bases). V was trimmed by 2 bases and J by 5 bases, leaving 15 bases between them. The germline CDR1 and CDR2 sequences are MDHEN and SYDVKM. This CDR3 comprises 15 residues.

The genes are TRBV5-8 and TRBJ2-5, with a possible D match to TRBD2 (5 bases). V lost 8 bases to trimming and J lost 4 bases, with 15 bases between them. CDR1 and CDR2 from the germline V gene are SGHTS and YDEGEE. This CDR3 contains 13 residues. The CDR3 sequence: CARARGLPETQYF. CDR3 coding DNA: TGTGCCAGGGCTCGGGGTCTCCCAGAGACCCAGTACTTC.

This clonotype was observed a single time. At one end, the junction sequence differs from germline, possibly due to a read error. This chain links TRBV28 with TRBJ2-6; D may be TRBD2 (6 bases). This CDR3 region has 15 residues. Germline V gene data show CDR1 as MDHEN and CDR2 as SYDVKM. CDR3 sequence (DNA): TGTGCCAGCAGTTTATCCGGGACTGGGGCCGACGTCCTGACTTTC. Translation: CASSLSGTGADVLTF.

The rearrangement joins TRBV20-1 to TRBJ1-4, with 8 bases that match TRBD1. The CDR3 consists of 12 residues. Germline CDR1 is DFQATT and CDR2 is SNEGSKA (reference sequence). CDR3 sequence reads: CRAWDRLGELFF. The CDR3 DNA reads TGCAGGGCTTGGGACAGGTTAGGGGAACTGTTTTTT.

This rearrangement joins TRBV6-5 to TRBJ2-7; D perhaps matches TRBD1 (5 bases). CDR1 and CDR2 from the germline V gene are MNHEY and SVGAGI. The ends were cut back, 8 bases at V and 3 bases at J, with 20 bases in the middle. The CDR3 contains 15 residues. CDR3 in DNA: TGTGCCAGCTCTCCAACAGAACAGGCCGTCTACGAGCAGTACTTC. This encodes CASSPTEQAVYEQYF.

This rearrangement joins TRBV7-2 to TRBJ1-5, with D maybe TRBD1 (6 bases). This CDR3 spans 13 amino acids. The germline V gene has CDR1 SGHTA and CDR2 FQGNSA. V gave up 3 bases and J gave up 7 bases, with 10 bases separating them. The CDR3 DNA sequence: TGTGCCAGCAGCTTTCGGGACAAACAGCCCCAGCATTTT. Residues: CASSFRDKQPQHF.

The J gene is TRBJ2-1, the V gene TRBV5-1; unclear D gene. Gene TRBJ2-7 matches the end of the DNA better, so the J call may be wrong. The CDR3 has 16 residues. Germline CDR1 and CDR2: SGHRS and YFSETQ. CDR3 nucleotides: TGCGCCAGCAGCGAAGGACCGGTCAGCTCCTACAATGAGCAGTACTTC. Translation gives CASSEGPVSSYNEQYF.

The chain employs TRBV9 and TRBJ1-2, with D perhaps matching TRBD1 (6 bases). The CDR3 consists of 14 residues. Per germline, CDR1 SGDLS and CDR2 YYNGEE. Trimming pared 3 bases from V and 4 bases from J, leaving 13 bases between. CDR3 region: CASSGLGGIYGYTF. CDR3 coding DNA: TGTGCCAGCAGCGGCCTAGGGGGGATCTATGGCTACACCTTC. The variable domain in full, completed from reference TRBV9 and TRBJ1-2, reads DSGVTQTPKHLITATGQRVTLRCSPRSGDLSVYWYQQSLDQGLQFLIQYYNGEERAKGNILERFSAQQFPDLHSELNLSSLELGDSALYFCASSGLGGIYGYTFGSGTRLTVV.